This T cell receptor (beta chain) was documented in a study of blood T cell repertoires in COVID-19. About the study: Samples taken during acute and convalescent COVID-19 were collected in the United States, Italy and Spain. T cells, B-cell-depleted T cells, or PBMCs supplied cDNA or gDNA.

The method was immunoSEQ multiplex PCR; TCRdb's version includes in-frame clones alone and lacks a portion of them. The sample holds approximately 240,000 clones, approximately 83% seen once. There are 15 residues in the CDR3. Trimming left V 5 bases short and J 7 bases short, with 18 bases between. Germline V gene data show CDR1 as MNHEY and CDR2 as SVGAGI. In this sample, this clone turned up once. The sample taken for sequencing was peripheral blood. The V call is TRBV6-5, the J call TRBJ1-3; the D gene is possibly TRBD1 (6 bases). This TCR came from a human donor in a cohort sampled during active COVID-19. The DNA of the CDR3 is TGTGCCAGCAGTCCCCGGACAGTCCTTACTAACACCATATATTTT. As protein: CASSPRTVLTNTIYF.